This paragraph covers one T cell receptor (beta chain) sequence. Its antigen is still unknown. No qualities accompany the bases; no much larger clone lies one base away. The time point label corresponds to: baseline before first vaccination. The vaccinee samples were drawn from two UK trials, COV001 and COV002, one of which was a single-blind randomized controlled phase 2/3 trial testing AZD1222 (ChAdOx1 nCoV-19) in healthy adults. For TCRbeta chain sequencing, PBMC samples were collected from trial participants at day 0 and at day 28 after the second dose. The CDR3 regions of human TCRbeta chains were subjected to immunosequencing. Per the authors' processing: TCRs in the repertoires were compared against a reference library of SARS-CoV-2-specific TCRs that had been generated with the MIRA antigen-specificity platform. Breadth meant the fraction of unique TCRs that were SARS-CoV-2-associated, whereas depth meant the fraction of total T cells that were SARS-CoV-2-associated. Using the MIRA data, each spike-specific TCR was mapped to the spike region that the TCR reacts to and placed in a CD4 or CD8 class. Log10-transformed breadth and depth values were compared by one-way ANOVA with Sidak's multiple comparisons tests. As stored in TCRdb, this immuneACCESS dataset retains in-frame rearrangements with V and J assigned. A fraction of the clones does not appear; measured against another copy, unresolved V genes explain less than half of the discrepancy, and the remainder lacks a known reason. The DNA was the basis for D and trimming; V, J and clone size are from that table. This sample comprises about 140,000 clones, roughly 88% of them detected only once. Nearly 3.5% of the sample is taken by the ten largest.

The CDR3 holds 16 amino acids from the cysteine to the phenylalanine. Only CDR3 DNA remains: 48 bases, in frame from the first base. CDR1 and CDR2 are drawn from the germline V gene: KGHSH, LQKENI. V and J are trimmed by 2 bases and 4 bases, and the gene matches miss 8 bases of the junction. The data were taken from a study of T cell responses to AZD1222 COVID-19 vaccine (dated by TCRdb to about 2021). Study-level background: AZD1222 recipients with second doses at about 4 weeks or about 12 weeks were pooled, because spike-specific TCR depth and breadth did not differ between schedules. TCR sequencing was performed for roughly 250 trial participants, of whom around 200 were given two doses of AZD1222 and approximately 26 were given two doses of MenACWY control vaccine. Trial participants were enrolled into age subgroups of 18-55, 56-69 and 70-plus years, which contained about 150, 27 and 61 TCR-sequenced participants, respectively.

Here is what the overall study found, with its caveats: No day 14 peak-response samples were available, so repertoires were characterized only after the peak T cell response. After two AZD1222 doses, spike-specific TCR breadth and depth were significantly higher than at day 0 and than in MenACWY recipients. In the small 56-69-year group, the increase in depth fell short of significance, most likely because of low power. Conclusions about previously exposed vaccinees were limited because only a handful of AZD1222 recipients were SARS-CoV-2 seropositive at baseline. Nearly half of unique spike-specific TCRs reportedly recognized epitopes outside regions mutated in the B.1.351 and B.1.1.7 variants. CD4 TCRs associated with the vaccine covered the entire spike protein, and the dominant responses were in regions 160-218 and 743-854. Participants were mostly white British, with more females than males. The authors suggested clonal diversity may have been underestimated.

Material: peripheral blood, obtained on day 0 of AZD1222 vaccination. The V gene is TRBV18 and the J gene is TRBJ2-3; 8 of the junction bases match TRBD2. The sequence derives from an adult in good health. The DNA is TGTGCCAGCTCACCAGGGACGGGAGGGCCCGCAGATACGCAGTATTTT. Its amino acids are CASSPGTGGPADTQYF.